This T cell receptor (beta chain) was observed in a study of blood T cell repertoires in COVID-19. This table comes from immunoSEQ multiplex PCR, and its TCRdb copy is limited to in-frame clones, with some not included. The sample lists tens of thousands of clones, roughly 70% seen once, with roughly 3.9% in the top ten. The CDR3 extends over 14 amino acids. The TCR was taken from a man between 70 and 80 years old with COVID-19, enrolled during active disease. This chain links TRBV21-1 with TRBJ2-1; the table assigns TRBD2, which was not confirmed against the DNA. TRBV21-1 represents a pseudogene. Source material: peripheral blood. CDR3 nucleotides: TGTGCCAGCAGCAAAGGAGAGGCCCACAATGAGCAGTTCTTC. Protein product: CASSKGEAHNEQFF.